The T cell receptor beta chain under discussion was sequenced for a study of T-cell reconstitution after alpha-beta-depleted transplantation in children. Overall study findings and caveats: Diversity and T-cell counts at one year after transplant derived mostly from new T cells. Two months or so post-transplant, alpha-beta T cells reportedly derived from several hundred expanded graft clones.

For TCRbeta, the library was prepared with unique molecular identifiers. TCRdb reprocessed the PCR reads with MiXCR, giving one entry per CDR3 protein. The sample comprises 500,000 to 650,000 distinct CDR3 sequences, approximately 10% of which are singletons, and 14% rests with the top ten. The CDR3 runs to 17 residues. Turning to this clonotype: The antigen remains undetermined.

The V gene is TRBV21-1, the J gene TRBJ2-4. TRBV21-1 is recorded as a pseudogene. The sequenced sample was PBMCs, mostly from graft donor cells, obtained 180 days after TCRalphabeta/CD19-depleted stem cell transplant. This receptor was identified in a female patient aged 2-15 years who had a stem cell transplant for aplastic anemia, so the T cells may come from the graft donor. The CDR3 DNA is TGTGCCAGCAGCAAAGTTTGGTGGGGGCGAGCCAAAAACATTCAGTACTTC. Protein sequence: CASSKVWWGRAKNIQYF.